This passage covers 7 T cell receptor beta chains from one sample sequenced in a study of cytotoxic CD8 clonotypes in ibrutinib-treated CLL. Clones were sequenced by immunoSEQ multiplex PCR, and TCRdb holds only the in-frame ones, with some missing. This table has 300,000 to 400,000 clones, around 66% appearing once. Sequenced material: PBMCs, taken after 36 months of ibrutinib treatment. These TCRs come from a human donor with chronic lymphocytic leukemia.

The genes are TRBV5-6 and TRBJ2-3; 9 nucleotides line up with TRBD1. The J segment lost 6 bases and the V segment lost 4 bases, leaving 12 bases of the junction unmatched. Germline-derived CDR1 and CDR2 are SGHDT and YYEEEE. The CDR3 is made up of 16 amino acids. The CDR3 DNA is TGTGCCAGCAGCGAAGCCGGGACAGGGAACGCCGATACGCAGTATTTT. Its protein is CASSEAGTGNADTQYF.

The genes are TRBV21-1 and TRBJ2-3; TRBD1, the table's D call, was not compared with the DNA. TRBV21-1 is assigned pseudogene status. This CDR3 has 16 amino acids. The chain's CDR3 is CASSTGQGLGTDTQYF. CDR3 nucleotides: TGTGCCAGCAGCACGGGACAGGGTTTAGGCACAGATACGCAGTATTTT.

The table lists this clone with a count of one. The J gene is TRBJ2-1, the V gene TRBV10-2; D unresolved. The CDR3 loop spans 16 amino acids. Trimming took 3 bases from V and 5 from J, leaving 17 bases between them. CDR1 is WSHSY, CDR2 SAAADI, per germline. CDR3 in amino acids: CASSDFVEYVNNEQFF. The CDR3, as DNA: TGCGCCAGCAGTGATTTTGTGGAGTACGTCAACAATGAGCAGTTCTTC.

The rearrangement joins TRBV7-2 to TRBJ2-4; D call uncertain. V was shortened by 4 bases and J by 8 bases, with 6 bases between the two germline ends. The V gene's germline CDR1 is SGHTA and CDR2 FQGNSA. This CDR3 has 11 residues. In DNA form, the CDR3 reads TGTGCCAGCAGCTATACGGACATTCAGTACTTC. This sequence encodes CASSYTDIQYF.

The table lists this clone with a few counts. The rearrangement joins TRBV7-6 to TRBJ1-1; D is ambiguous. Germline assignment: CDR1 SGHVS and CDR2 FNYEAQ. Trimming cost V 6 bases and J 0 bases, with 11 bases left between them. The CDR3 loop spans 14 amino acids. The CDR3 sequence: CASSSTDVNTEAFF. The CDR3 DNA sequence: TGTGCCAGCAGTTCCACGGACGTGAACACTGAAGCTTTCTTT.

The CDR3 coding sequence is TGTGCCAGCAGCTCCCTTTGGGGGAATTCACCCCTCCACTTT. Translating it yields CASSSLWGNSPLHF. The genes are TRBV7-2 and TRBJ1-6; D perhaps matches TRBD1 (5 bases). Looked up from germline, CDR1 is SGHTA and CDR2 is FQGNSA. This CDR3 spans 14 amino acids. V dropped 4 bases and J dropped 7 bases, with 11 bases sitting between them.

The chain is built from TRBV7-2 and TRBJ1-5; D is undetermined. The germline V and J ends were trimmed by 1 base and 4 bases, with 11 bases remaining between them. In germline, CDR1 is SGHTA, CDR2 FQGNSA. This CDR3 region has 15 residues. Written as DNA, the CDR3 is TGTGCCAGCAGCTTAGGAGGGAAGCGAAATCAGCCCCAGCATTTT. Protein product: CASSLGGKRNQPQHF.